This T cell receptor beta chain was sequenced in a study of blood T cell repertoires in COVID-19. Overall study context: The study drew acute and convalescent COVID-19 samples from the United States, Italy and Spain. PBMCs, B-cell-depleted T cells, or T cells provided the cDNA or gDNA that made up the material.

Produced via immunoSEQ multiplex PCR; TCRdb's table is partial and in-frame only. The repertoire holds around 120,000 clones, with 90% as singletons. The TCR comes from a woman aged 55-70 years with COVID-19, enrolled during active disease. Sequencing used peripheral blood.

The CDR3 here is CASSWGQGAANEKLFF. The CDR3 bases are TGCGCCAGCAGCTGGGGACAGGGGGCAGCTAATGAAAAACTGTTTTTT. V usage is TRBV5-1 and J usage is TRBJ1-4; 12 bases map to TRBD1. Germline trimming cut 3 bases from V and 3 bases from J; bases unmatched to any gene: 3. This CDR3 spans 16 amino acids. Germline-derived CDR1 and CDR2 are SGHRS and YFSETQ. Together with reference TRBV5-1 and TRBJ1-4, the CDR3 gives the full variable domain: KAGVTQTPRYLIKTRGQQVTLSCSPISGHRSVSWYQQTPGQGLQFLFEYFSETQRNKGNFPGRFSGRQFSNSRSEMNVSTLELGDSALYLCASSWGQGAANEKLFFGSGTQLSVL.